A selection of T cell receptor beta chains follows, all from one sample in a study of early stage breast cancer tumors. Profiled with immunoSEQ multiplex PCR; TCRdb holds only in-frame clones, not every one. The repertoire holds 25,000 to 35,000 clones, with almost 75% as singletons. The sample consisted of blood. These receptors all stem from a person in their forties with breast cancer. Each CDR3 is given with its conserved first and last residue. D genes are given only for firm matches. The listing skips clone size in some rows; elsewhere it reads once, few, many or a size class.

>NA|NA|TRBV6-5|TRBJ2-7
CASTSRSGAEQYF
TGTGCCAGCACCTCGAGATCTGGCGCCGAGCAGTACTTC
>NA|NA|TRBV7-2|TRBJ2-5
CASSYNQETQYF
TGTGCCAGCAGCTATAACCAAGAGACCCAGTACTTC
>NA|few|TRBV7-3|TRBJ1-1
CASSLSQNTEAFF
TGTGCCAGCAGCTTAAGTCAGAACACTGAAGCTTTCTTT
>TRBD2|NA|TRBV7-3|TRBJ2-7
CASSEGLAGLYEQYF
TGTGCCAGCAGCGAGGGACTAGCGGGACTCTACGAGCAGTACTTC
>NA|once|TRBV23-1|TRBJ1-5
CASSCPGPRTAEPQHF
TGCGCCAGCAGTTGTCCGGGACCCAGGACAGCTGAGCCCCAGCATTTT
>NA|medium-sized|TRBV10-3|TRBJ2-7
CAISESAMGPEQYF
TGTGCCATCAGTGAGTCTGCCATGGGACCCGAGCAGTACTTC
>NA|NA|TRBV4-1|TRBJ2-3
CASSHALANWTLKKSTDTQYF
TGCGCCAGCAGCCATGCTCTAGCAAATTGGACCCTAAAGAAAAGCACAGATACGCAGTATTTT
>NA|NA|TRBV7-9|TRBJ1-1
CASSLNGGAGRTEAFF
TGTGCCAGCAGCTTAAACGGGGGGGCCGGGAGGACTGAAGCTTTCTTT
>NA|NA|TRBV11-3|TRBJ2-5
CASSRGSGWETQYF
TGTGCCAGCAGCCGGGGCAGTGGGTGGGAGACCCAGTACTTC
>NA|NA|TRBV7-8|TRBJ2-1
CASSSLSSIGAEQFF
TGTGCCAGCAGCTCCCTTTCTAGCATCGGCGCTGAGCAGTTCTTC
>NA|few|TRBV27|TRBJ1-1
CASSLSAGNTEAFF
TGTGCCAGCAGTTTATCTGCAGGAAACACTGAAGCTTTCTTT
>NA|NA|TRBV25-1|TRBJ1-4
CASRPPGATNEKLFF
TGTGCCAGCCGCCCCCCTGGAGCAACTAATGAAAAACTGTTTTTT
>NA|NA|TRBV7-6|TRBJ2-7
CASSLGQGGTYEQYF
TGTGCCAGCAGCCTTGGACAGGGAGGGACCTACGAGCAGTACTTC
>NA|NA|TRBV29-1|TRBJ2-1
CSVPRGEHNEQFF
TGCAGCGTCCCGAGGGGAGAGCACAATGAGCAGTTCTTC
>NA|NA|TRBV5-4|TRBJ2-7
CASSYDPPTKQYF
TGTGCCAGCAGTTACGACCCACCTACGAAGCAGTACTTC
>NA|NA|TRBV29-1|TRBJ2-5
CSVWAGPSEETQYF
TGCAGCGTATGGGCGGGTCCATCGGAGGAGACCCAGTACTTC
>TRBD2|NA|TRBV9|TRBJ2-7
CASSVGASGDYEQYF
TGTGCCAGCAGCGTAGGTGCTAGCGGGGACTACGAGCAGTACTTC
>NA|once|TRBV15|TRBJ1-2
CATSRFEGAAAYGYTF
TGTGCCACCAGCAGATTTGAAGGGGCGGCGGCCTATGGCTACACCTTC
>TRBD2|medium-sized|TRBV4-1|TRBJ2-1
CASTYGSGLANNEQFF
TGCGCCAGCACCTACGGATCGGGACTAGCAAACAATGAGCAGTTCTTC
>TRBD2|NA|TRBV4-1|TRBJ2-3
CASSQPGLAGGHRRTDTQYF
TGCGCCAGCAGCCAACCGGGACTAGCGGGAGGGCACAGAAGGACAGATACGCAGTATTTT
>NA|NA|TRBV6-5|TRBJ2-2
CASSYSQTSNTGELFF
TGTGCCAGCAGTTACTCCCAAACTTCGAACACCGGGGAGCTGTTTTTT
>NA|NA|TRBV2|TRBJ2-5
CASSEIPVGTQYF
TGTGCCAGCAGTGAAATCCCGGTAGGGACCCAGTACTTC
>NA|few|TRBV10-3|TRBJ2-1
CAISDGHGGFF
TGTGCCATCAGTGACGGACATGGAGGGTTCTTC